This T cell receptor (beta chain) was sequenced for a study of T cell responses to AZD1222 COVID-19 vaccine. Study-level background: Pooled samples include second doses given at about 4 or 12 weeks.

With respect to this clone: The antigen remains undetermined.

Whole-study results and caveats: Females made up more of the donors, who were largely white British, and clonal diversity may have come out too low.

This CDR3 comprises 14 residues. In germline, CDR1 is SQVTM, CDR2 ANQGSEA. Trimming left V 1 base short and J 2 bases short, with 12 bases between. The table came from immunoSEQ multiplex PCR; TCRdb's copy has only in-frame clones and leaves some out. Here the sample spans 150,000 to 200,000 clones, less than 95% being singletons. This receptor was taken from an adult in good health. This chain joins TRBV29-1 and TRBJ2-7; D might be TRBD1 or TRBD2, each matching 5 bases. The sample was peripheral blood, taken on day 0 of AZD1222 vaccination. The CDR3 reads CSVEGGNMPYEQYF. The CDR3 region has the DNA TGCAGCGTTGAAGGGGGGAATATGCCCTACGAGCAGTACTTC.